The present TCR beta chain was sequenced within a study of prognosis after radiotherapy for stage I lung cancer (dated by TCRdb to the early 2020s). Regarding the study in general: Around 20 stage I NSCLC patients were enrolled in Nanjing, China, between early 2018 and 2019. The study profiled peripheral blood TCR beta repertoires from stage I NSCLC patients before and after stereotactic body radiotherapy and related them to distant failure. The study sequenced around 40 blood samples from 20 or so patients, one before and one after SBRT per patient. The cohort included 10 to 15 men and roughly six women, with a median age of approximately 76 years and a range of roughly 53 to 85 years. Newly diagnosed primary stage I lung tumors were found in fourteen patients, while oligometastatic NSCLC after surgical resection of the primary tumor was found in roughly 5. After SBRT, distant metastases developed in about 20% of the 19 patients at a median of approximately 7 months, while the remaining 15 patients had no significant progression. All patients were regarded as medically inoperable, because of comorbidities in over 10 patients and refusal of surgery in several patients. Squamous cell carcinoma histology was identified in 7 or 8 patients, and adenocarcinoma histology was identified in some 11 patients. Concurrent therapy was not administered to any patient alongside SBRT. SBRT was delivered in 3 to 5 fractions with a biologically effective dose of at least 100 Gy, and image-guided IMRT or VMAT was used for delivery. On the study overall, not on this receptor specifically: Unique TCR clone counts fell after SBRT (median about 10,000 before versus 6,000 to 8,000 after; Wilcoxon paired P=0.011). No adjustment for multiple comparisons was applied to any of the reported P values. Limitations of the study included a small cohort and short follow-up, and the study findings need independent validation. Tumor specificity of expanded TCR clones was not determined. Post-SBRT Shannon entropy and its change from baseline were lower in patients who developed distant metastases; baseline Shannon entropy was not associated with metastases. TRBV and TRBJ usage frequencies reportedly varied with metastasis status, involving two V genes at baseline and several V and two J genes after SBRT.

Two rounds of multiplex PCR on genomic DNA were used to amplify the TCR beta CDR3 region. In the first PCR round, primers specific to each TRBV and TRBJ gene were used, and the primer sequences were filed in Chinese patent CN105087789A. The second PCR round used universal primers. The Roche High Pure PCR Template Preparation Kit was used to extract genomic DNA from frozen PBMCs. An Illumina HiSeq 3000 was used to sequence the libraries paired-end with 151 bp reads. In the original analysis: CutAdapt was used to remove raw reads lacking the multiplex PCR primer sequences. Using PEAR, the high-quality paired reads were merged into contigs. MiXCR assigned TRB V, D and J gene segments to each contig by aligning to reference sequences. To remove sequencing errors, CDR3 sequences were clustered according to base quality and sequence similarity. Shannon entropy, normalized by the natural log of the productive TCR sequence number, served as the measure of diversity. One minus Shannon entropy divided by the natural log of the number of unique clonotypes was used as the definition of clonality. Progression-free survival cut-offs for repertoire metrics were chosen using the Youden index of ROC curves, with analyses run in R 3.5.3. TCRdb cleaned the public reads at Q25 with fastp, built clones with MiXCR and kept in-frame beta chains. Under each unique CDR3 protein, matching rows form one entry showing the most common genes and DNA. TCRdb assigned the V and J calls; the authors' analysis was not used. The sample profile shows around 19,000 distinct CDR3 sequences; 50% to 60% of them were found once. The ten largest make up 25% to 30% of the sample.

V is pruned by 3 bases and J by 1 base, leaving 8 bases of the junction without a gene match. In the germline V gene, CDR1 corresponds to MNHGY and CDR2 to SVAAGI. The CDR3, from cysteine to phenylalanine, totals 16 residues. Here the CDR3 DNA is all that survives: 48 bases in frame from base 1. All patients had node-negative disease on CT and PET/CT, and none had a history of other malignancies or had previously received chemotherapy or radiotherapy. At each of two time points, 6 to 7.5 milliliters of peripheral venous blood were collected in EDTA tubes. Ficoll-Paque Plus density-gradient centrifugation was used to isolate PBMCs. Right after collection, samples were kept at -80 degrees C until analysis. To note about this clonotype: No cognate antigen has been identified for it. No per-base quality is available; no much larger clone lies one base away.

The sequence joins TRBV6-9 to TRBJ2-7; the central 8 bases match TRBD1. Source: PBMCs, taken before or after stereotactic body radiation therapy (not recorded which). The TCR sequence derives from a donor of 50 years or more with non-small cell lung cancer. The bases are TGTGCCAGCAGTTACTTCGGGACAGGTTCTTCCTACGAGCAGTACTTC. This gives the protein CASSYFGTGSSYEQYF.